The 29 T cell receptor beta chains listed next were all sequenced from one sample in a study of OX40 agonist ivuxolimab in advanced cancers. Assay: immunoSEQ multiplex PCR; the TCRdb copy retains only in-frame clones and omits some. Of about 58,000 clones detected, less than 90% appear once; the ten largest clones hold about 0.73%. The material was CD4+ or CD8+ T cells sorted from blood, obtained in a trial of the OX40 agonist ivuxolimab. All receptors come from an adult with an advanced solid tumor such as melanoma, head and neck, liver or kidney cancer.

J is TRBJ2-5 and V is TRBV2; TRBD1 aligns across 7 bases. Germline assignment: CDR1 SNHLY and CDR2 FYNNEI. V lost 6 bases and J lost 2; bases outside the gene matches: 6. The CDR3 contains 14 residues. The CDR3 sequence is CASRETGWQETQYF. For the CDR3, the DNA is TGTGCCAGCAGGGAGACAGGGTGGCAAGAGACCCAGTACTTC.

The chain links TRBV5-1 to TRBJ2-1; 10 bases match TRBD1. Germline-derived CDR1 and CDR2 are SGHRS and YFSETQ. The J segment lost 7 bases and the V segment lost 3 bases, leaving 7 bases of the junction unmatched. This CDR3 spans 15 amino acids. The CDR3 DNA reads TGCGCCAGCAGCTCTGACGGACAGGGGGTGAATGAGCAGTTCTTC. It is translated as CASSSDGQGVNEQFF. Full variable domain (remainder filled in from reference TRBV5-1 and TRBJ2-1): KAGVTQTPRYLIKTRGQQVTLSCSPISGHRSVSWYQQTPGQGLQFLFEYFSETQRNKGNFPGRFSGRQFSNSRSEMNVSTLELGDSALYLCASSSDGQGVNEQFFGPGTRLTVL.

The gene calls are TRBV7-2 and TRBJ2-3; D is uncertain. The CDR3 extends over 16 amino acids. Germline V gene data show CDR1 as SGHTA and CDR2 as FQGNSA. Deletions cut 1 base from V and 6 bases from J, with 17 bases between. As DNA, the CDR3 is TGTGCCAGCAGCTTAGATCGGCCAGCCGAGACGGATACGCAGTATTTT. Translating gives CASSLDRPAETDTQYF.

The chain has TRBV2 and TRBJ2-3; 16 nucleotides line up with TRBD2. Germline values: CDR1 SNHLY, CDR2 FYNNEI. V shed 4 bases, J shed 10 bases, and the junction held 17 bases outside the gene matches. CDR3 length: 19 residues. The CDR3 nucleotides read TGTGCCAGCAGTGCGGGACTAGCGGGAGGGCCGGAATCGGCTCTTCCGCAGTATTTT. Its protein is CASSAGLAGGPESALPQYF. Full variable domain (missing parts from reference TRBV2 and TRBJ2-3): EPEVTQTPSHQVTQMGQEVILRCVPISNHLYFYWYRQILGQKVEFLVSFYNNEISEKSEIFDDQFSVERPDGSNFTLKIRSTKLEDSAMYFCASSAGLAGGPESALPQYFGPGTRLTVL.

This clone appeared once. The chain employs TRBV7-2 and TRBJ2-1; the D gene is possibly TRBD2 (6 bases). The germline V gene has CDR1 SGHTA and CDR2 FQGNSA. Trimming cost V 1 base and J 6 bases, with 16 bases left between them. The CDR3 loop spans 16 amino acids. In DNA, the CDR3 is TGTGCCAGCAGCTTAGAGGTCGTAAGGGGAGGCAATGAGCAGTTCTTC. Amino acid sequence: CASSLEVVRGGNEQFF.

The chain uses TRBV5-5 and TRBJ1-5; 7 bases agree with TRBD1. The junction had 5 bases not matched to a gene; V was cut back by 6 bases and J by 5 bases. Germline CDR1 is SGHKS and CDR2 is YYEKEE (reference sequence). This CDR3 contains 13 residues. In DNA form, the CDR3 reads TGTGCCAGCACCAGACAGGGTGATCAGCCCCAGCATTTT. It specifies CASTRQGDQPQHF.

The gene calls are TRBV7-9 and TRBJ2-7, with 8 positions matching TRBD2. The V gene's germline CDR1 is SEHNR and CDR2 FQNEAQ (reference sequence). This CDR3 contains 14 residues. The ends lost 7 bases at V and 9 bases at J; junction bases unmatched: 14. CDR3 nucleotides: TGTGCCAGCACCCAGGGAGCGGGGGCCTGGGGGCAGTACTTC. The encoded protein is CASTQGAGAWGQYF.

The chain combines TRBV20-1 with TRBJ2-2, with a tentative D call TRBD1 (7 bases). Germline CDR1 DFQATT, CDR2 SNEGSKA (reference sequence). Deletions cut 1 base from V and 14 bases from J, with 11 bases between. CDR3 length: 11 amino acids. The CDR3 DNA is TGCAGTGCTAGAGGGAGGGGGCCCCTGTTTTTT. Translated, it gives CSARGRGPLFF.

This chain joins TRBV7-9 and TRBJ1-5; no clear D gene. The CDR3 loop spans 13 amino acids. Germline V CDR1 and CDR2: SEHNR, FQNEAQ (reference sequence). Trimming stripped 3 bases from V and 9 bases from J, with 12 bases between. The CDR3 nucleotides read TGTGCCAGCAGCTTCCTGACGGGGTCGCCCCAGCATTTT. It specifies CASSFLTGSPQHF.

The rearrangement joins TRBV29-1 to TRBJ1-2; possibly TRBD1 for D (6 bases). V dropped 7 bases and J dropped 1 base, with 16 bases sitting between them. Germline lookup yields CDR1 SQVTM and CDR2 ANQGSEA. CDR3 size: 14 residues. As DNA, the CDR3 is TGCAGCGCTATACAGGGCGATGGTAACTATGGCTACACCTTC. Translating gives CSAIQGDGNYGYTF.

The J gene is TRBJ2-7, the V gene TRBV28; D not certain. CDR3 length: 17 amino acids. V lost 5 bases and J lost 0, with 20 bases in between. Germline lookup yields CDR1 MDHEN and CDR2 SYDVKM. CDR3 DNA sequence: TGTGCCAGCAGTCCACAAGGCTTCGTGGCGAGCTCCTACGAGCAGTACTTC. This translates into CASSPQGFVASSYEQYF.

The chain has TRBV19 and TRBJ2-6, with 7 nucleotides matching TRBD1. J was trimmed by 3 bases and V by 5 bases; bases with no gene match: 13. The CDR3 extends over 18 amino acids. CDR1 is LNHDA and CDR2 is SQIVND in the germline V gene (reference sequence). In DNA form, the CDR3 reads TGTGCCAGTAGTGTCACCCGACAGGGCGTGAGTGGGGCCAACGTCCTGACTTTC. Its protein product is CASSVTRQGVSGANVLTF.

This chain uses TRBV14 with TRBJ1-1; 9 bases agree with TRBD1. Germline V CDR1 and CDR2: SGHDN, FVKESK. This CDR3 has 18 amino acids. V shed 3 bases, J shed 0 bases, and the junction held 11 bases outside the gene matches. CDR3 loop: CASSHRTGVRFMNTEAFF. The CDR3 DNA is TGTGCCAGCAGCCACCGGACAGGGGTTCGATTCATGAACACTGAAGCTTTCTTT.

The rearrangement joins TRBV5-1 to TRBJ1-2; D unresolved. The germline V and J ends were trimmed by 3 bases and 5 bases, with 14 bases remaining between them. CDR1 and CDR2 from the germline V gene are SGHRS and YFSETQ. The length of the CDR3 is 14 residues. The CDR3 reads CASSSSTGSYGYTF. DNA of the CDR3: TGCGCCAGCAGCTCGTCGACTGGATCTTATGGCTACACCTTC.

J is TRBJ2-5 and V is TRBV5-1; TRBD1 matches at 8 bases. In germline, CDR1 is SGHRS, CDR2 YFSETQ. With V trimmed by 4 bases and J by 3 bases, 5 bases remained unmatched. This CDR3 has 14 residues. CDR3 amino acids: CASSPGGGEETQYF. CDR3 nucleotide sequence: TGCGCCAGCAGCCCAGGGGGCGGTGAAGAGACCCAGTACTTC. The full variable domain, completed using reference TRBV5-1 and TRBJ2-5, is KAGVTQTPRYLIKTRGQQVTLSCSPISGHRSVSWYQQTPGQGLQFLFEYFSETQRNKGNFPGRFSGRQFSNSRSEMNVSTLELGDSALYLCASSPGGGEETQYFGPGTRLLVL.

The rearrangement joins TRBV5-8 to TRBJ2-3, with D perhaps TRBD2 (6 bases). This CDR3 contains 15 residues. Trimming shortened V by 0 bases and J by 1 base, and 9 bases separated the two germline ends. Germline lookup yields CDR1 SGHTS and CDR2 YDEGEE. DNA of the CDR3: TGTGCCAGCAGCTTGGAGGGCGGGGGCACAGATACGCAGTATTTT. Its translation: CASSLEGGGTDTQYF. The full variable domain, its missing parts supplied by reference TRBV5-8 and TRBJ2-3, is EAGVTQSPTHLIKTRGQQATLRCSPISGHTSVYWYQQALGLGLQFLLWYDEGEERNRGNFPPRFSGRQFPNYSSELNVNALELEDSALYLCASSLEGGGTDTQYFGPGTRLTVL.

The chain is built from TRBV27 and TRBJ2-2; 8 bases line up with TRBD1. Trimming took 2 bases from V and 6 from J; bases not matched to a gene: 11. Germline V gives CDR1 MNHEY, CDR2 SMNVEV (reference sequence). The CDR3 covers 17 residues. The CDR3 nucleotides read TGTGCCAGCAGTTTACCCAGGGACAGGTTGGGTCCCGGGGAGCTGTTTTTT. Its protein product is CASSLPRDRLGPGELFF.

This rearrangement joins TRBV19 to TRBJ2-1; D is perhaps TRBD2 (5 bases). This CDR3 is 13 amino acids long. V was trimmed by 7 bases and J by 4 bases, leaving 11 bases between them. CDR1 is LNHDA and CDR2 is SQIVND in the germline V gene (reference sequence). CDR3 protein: CASKEGVYNEQFF. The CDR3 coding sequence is TGTGCCAGTAAAGAGGGAGTTTACAATGAGCAGTTCTTC.

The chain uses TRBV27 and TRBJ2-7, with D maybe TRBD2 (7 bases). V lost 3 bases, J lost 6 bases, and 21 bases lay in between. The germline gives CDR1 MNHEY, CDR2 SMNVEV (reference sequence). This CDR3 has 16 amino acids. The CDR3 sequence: CASSFSQGRGNAEQYF. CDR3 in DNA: TGTGCCAGCAGTTTCTCGCAAGGGAGGGGGAACGCCGAGCAGTACTTC.

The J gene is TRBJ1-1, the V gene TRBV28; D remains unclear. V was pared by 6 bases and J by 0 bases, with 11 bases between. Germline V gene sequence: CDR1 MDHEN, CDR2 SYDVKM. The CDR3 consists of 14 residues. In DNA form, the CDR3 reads TGTGCCAGCAGGTTTGGTAATATGAACACTGAAGCTTTCTTT. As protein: CASRFGNMNTEAFF.

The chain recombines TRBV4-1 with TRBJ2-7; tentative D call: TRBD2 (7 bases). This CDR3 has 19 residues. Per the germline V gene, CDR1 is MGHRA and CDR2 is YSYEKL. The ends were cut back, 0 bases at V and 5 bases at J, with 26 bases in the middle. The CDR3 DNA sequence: TGCGCCAGCAGCCAAGATAGGGGGAGAGTTCGAGCGGGAAGCAACGAGCAGTACTTC. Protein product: CASSQDRGRVRAGSNEQYF.

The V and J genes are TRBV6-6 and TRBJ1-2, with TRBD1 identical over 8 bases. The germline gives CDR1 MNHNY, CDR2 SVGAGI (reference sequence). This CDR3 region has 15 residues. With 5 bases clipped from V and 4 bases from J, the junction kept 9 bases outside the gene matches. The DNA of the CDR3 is TGTGCCAGCAGTCCCCAGCAGGGGGCATTCTATGGCTACACCTTC. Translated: CASSPQQGAFYGYTF.

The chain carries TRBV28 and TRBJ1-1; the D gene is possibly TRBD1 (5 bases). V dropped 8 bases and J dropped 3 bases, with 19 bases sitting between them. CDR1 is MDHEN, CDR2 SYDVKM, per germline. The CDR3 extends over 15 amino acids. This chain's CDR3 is CASRISGRADTEAFF. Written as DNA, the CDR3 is TGTGCCAGCCGTATTTCGGGCAGGGCGGACACTGAAGCTTTCTTT.

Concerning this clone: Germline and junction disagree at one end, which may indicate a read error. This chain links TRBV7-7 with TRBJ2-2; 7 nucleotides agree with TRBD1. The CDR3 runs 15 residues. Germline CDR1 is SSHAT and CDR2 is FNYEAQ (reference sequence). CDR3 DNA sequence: TGTGCTAGCAGCAAAGACAGGGTCGACACCGGGGAGCTGTTTTTT. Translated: CASSKDRVDTGELFF. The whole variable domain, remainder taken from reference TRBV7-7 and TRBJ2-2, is GAGVSQSPRYKVTKRGQDVTLRCDPISSHATLYWYQQALGQGPEFLTYFNYEAQPDKSGLPSDRFSAERPEGSISTLTIQRTEQRDSAMYRCASSKDRVDTGELFFGEGSRLTVL.

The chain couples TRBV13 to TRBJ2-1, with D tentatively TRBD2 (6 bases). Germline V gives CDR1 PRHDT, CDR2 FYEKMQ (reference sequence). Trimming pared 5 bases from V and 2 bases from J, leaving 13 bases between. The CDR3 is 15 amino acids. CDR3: CASSPTLAAYNEQFF. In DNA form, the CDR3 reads TGTGCCAGCAGCCCAACACTAGCAGCCTACAATGAGCAGTTCTTC.

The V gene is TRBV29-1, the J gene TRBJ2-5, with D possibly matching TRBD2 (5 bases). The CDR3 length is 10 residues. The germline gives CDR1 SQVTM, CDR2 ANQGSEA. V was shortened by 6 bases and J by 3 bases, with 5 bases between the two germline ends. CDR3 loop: CSVREETQYF. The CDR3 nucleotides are TGCAGCGTGAGGGAAGAGACCCAGTACTTC.

CDR3 residues: CASSPDRATYNEQFF. The CDR3 DNA follows: TGTGCCAGCAGTCCAGACAGGGCGACCTACAATGAGCAGTTCTTC. The chain joins TRBV2 to TRBJ2-1; 7 bases match TRBD1. With 5 bases clipped from V and 2 bases from J, the junction kept 6 bases outside the gene matches. The CDR3 loop spans 15 amino acids. In germline, CDR1 is SNHLY, CDR2 FYNNEI.

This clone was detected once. The CDR3 protein is CASTGLGIGNEQFF. CDR3 nucleotides: TGTGCCAGCACCGGACTAGGCATAGGGAATGAGCAGTTCTTC. The rearrangement links TRBV25-1 to TRBJ2-1, with 7 bases matching TRBD2. The ends lost 7 bases at V and 7 bases at J; junction bases unmatched: 10. The CDR3 runs to 14 residues. Per the germline V gene, CDR1 is MGHDK and CDR2 is SYGVNS.

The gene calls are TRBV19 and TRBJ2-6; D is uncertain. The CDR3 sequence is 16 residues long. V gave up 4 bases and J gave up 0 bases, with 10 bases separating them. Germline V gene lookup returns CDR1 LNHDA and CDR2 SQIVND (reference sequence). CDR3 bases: TGTGCCAGTAGTACACCACGGAACTCTGGGGCCAACGTCCTGACTTTC. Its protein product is CASSTPRNSGANVLTF.